This is a list of T cell receptor beta chains from one sample in a study of blood T cell repertoires in COVID-19. Only in-frame clones appear in the TCRdb table, and some are missing; sequencing was by immunoSEQ multiplex PCR. Here the sample spans around 180,000 clones, around 88% being singletons. The sequencing input was PBMCs or T cells enriched from blood (not recorded which). Source of these receptors: a woman between 25 and 40 years old who had recovered from COVID-19. Both conserved end residues are part of each CDR3. A D gene is named only where the DNA matches it firmly. Not every row has a clone size; where given, it reads once, few, many or a size class.

CASSRDSQHEQYF	TGTGCCAGCAGTAGGGACAGTCAGCACGAGCAGTACTTC	TRBV9	TRBD1	TRBJ2-7	.
CASSLGRRYEQYF	TGCGCCAGCAGCTTGGGGCGCAGGTACGAGCAGTACTTC	TRBV5-1	.	TRBJ2-7	once
CASRLANSYEQYF	TGTGCCAGCAGACTAGCGAACTCCTACGAGCAGTACTTC	TRBV6-5	TRBD2	TRBJ2-7	.
CASSPTRIKYNEQFF	TGTGCCAGCAGCCCGACTAGGATTAAGTACAATGAGCAGTTCTTC	TRBV28	.	TRBJ2-1	.
CASSLEFRTELYEQYF	TGTGCCAGCAGCTTAGAATTTCGCACAGAGCTCTACGAGCAGTACTTC	TRBV13	.	TRBJ2-7	.
CASSRAPNTEAFF	TGCGCCAGCTCGCGGGCTCCGAACACTGAAGCTTTCTTT	TRBV5-1	.	TRBJ1-1	.
CASSANPIVWGAGNSPLHF	TGTGCCAGCAGCGCAAACCCTATTGTGTGGGGAGCGGGGAATTCACCCCTCCACTTT	TRBV9	.	TRBJ1-6	.
CASSFPGNQPQHF	TGTGCCAGCAGTTTTCCGGGCAATCAGCCCCAGCATTTT	TRBV28	.	TRBJ1-5	.
CASKRTNEKLFF	TGTGCCAGCAAGCGAACTAATGAAAAACTGTTTTTT	TRBV12-3/TRBV12-4	.	TRBJ1-4	.
CASNRGFSTDTQYF	TGTGCCAGCAACAGGGGGTTTAGCACAGATACGCAGTATTTT	TRBV19	TRBD1	TRBJ2-3	.
CASSPQGNQPQHF	TGTGCCAGCAGCCCGCAGGGGAATCAGCCCCAGCATTTT	TRBV5-5	.	TRBJ1-5	few
CATSRDRQGIWYF	TGTGCCACCAGCAGAGATCGACAGGGCATATGGTACTTC	TRBV15	TRBD1	TRBJ2-7	.
CASSLQGSGELFF	TGTGCCAGCAGTTTACAGGGTTCCGGGGAGCTGTTTTTT	TRBV12-3/TRBV12-4	.	TRBJ2-2	once
CASSQVGAGRAGELFF	TGTGCCAGCAGCCAAGTTGGCGCAGGGAGGGCCGGGGAGCTGTTTTTT	TRBV3-1/TRBV3-2	TRBD2	TRBJ2-2	.
CASSLAGRETSYNEQFF	TGCGCCAGCAGCTTGGCCGGGAGGGAAACCTCCTACAATGAGCAGTTCTTC	TRBV5-1	TRBD2	TRBJ2-1	.
CASSAQGLPNEKLFF	TGTGCCAGCAGTGCCCAGGGTCTACCTAATGAAAAACTGTTTTTT	TRBV2	.	TRBJ1-4	.
CASSHSKQGDTQYF	TGCGCCAGCAGCCACAGCAAACAGGGAGATACGCAGTATTTT	TRBV5-1	.	TRBJ2-3	.
CASSFGQGDIQYF	TGCGCCAGCAGCTTTGGGCAGGGGGACATTCAGTACTTC	TRBV5-1	TRBD1	TRBJ2-4	.
CASSLGTDYSNQPQHF	TGTGCCAGCAGCTTAGGGACAGATTATAGCAATCAGCCCCAGCATTTT	TRBV7-9	.	TRBJ1-5	.
CASSLTGEQPQHF	TGTGCCAGCAGCCTGACAGGGGAACAGCCCCAGCATTTT	TRBV7-9	TRBD1	TRBJ1-5	few
CASSLQGTVTGELFF	TGTGCCAGCAGTTTACAGGGGACGGTCACCGGGGAGCTGTTTTTT	TRBV27	.	TRBJ2-2	once